Listed here are 14 T cell receptor beta chains from one sample, sequenced in a study of cytomegalovirus exposure and HLA in healthy donors. Use of 60 Vbeta and 13 Jbeta primers characterized the PCR. Sequencing used immunoSEQ multiplex PCR; TCRdb keeps in-frame clones, though not all of them. Here the sample spans under 20,000 clones, roughly four fifths being singletons. The specimen was PBMCs. The receptors come from a human donor in good health.

This clone occurred once. The chain carries TRBV6-6 and TRBJ1-5, with TRBD1 as a possible D gene (5 bases). Per germline, CDR1 MNHNY and CDR2 SVGAGI (reference sequence). The CDR3 runs to 15 residues. The V gene lost 1 base and the J gene lost 2 bases, with 9 bases spanning the gap. CDR3 amino acids: CASSYLGVGNQPQHF. As DNA, the CDR3 is TGTGCCAGCAGTTACTTAGGGGTGGGCAATCAGCCCCAGCATTTT.

The chain uses TRBV7-2 and TRBJ1-2, with D perhaps matching TRBD1 (6 bases). CDR1 is SGHTA, CDR2 FQGNSA, per germline. The CDR3 is 15 amino acids. Trimming stripped 4 bases from V and 8 bases from J, with 20 bases between. The CDR3 bases are TGTGCCAGCAGCTCGGACAGCTTGGGGAGATGGGGCTACACCTTC. The encoded protein is CASSSDSLGRWGYTF.

The CDR3, as DNA: TGCGCCAGCAGCTTGTCGCTTTGGCCTTACGAGCAGTACTTC. The encoded protein is CASSLSLWPYEQYF. The genes are TRBV5-1 and TRBJ2-7; no reliable D call. CDR3 size: 14 residues. Between the trimmed V and J ends, which lost 1 base and 4 bases, there was a span of 12 bases. Germline lookup yields CDR1 SGHRS and CDR2 YFSETQ.

V gene TRBV11-2 combines with J gene TRBJ1-2; 10 nucleotides agree with TRBD1. V lost 5 bases, J lost 4 bases, and 7 bases stayed unmatched. The CDR3 sequence is 15 residues long. In germline, CDR1 is SGHAT, CDR2 FQNNGV. The CDR3 here is CASSRSTGGGYGYTF. The CDR3 DNA sequence: TGTGCCAGCAGCCGTTCGACAGGGGGCGGCTATGGCTACACCTTC. Looking up the rest from reference TRBV11-2 and TRBJ1-2 gives the full variable domain: EAGVAQSPRYKIIEKRQSVAFWCNPISGHATLYWYQQILGQGPKLLIQFQNNGVVDDSQLPKDRFSAERLKGVDSTLKIQPAKLEDSAVYLCASSRSTGGGYGYTFGSGTRLTVV.

This clone was seen a handful of times. The chain employs TRBV4-3 and TRBJ2-7; 9 bases match TRBD2. The CDR3 totals 16 residues. Losses at the gene ends were 4 bases for V and 0 bases for J; bases not matched to a gene: 7. Germline lookup yields CDR1 LGHNA and CDR2 YSLEER. The CDR3 coding sequence is TGCGCCAGCAGCCCTTTTTTAGCGGGGGCCTCCTACGAGCAGTACTTC. This gives the protein CASSPFLAGASYEQYF.

The rearrangement joins TRBV7-2 to TRBJ1-4; D call uncertain. V lost 1 base, J lost 3 bases, and 9 bases lay in between. This CDR3 is built from 15 residues. Germline CDR1 reads SGHTA; CDR2 reads FQGNSA. The DNA for the CDR3 is TGTGCCAGCAGCTTAGGGCGGAAGGCTAATGAAAAACTGTTTTTT. It encodes CASSLGRKANEKLFF. The complete variable domain, with remaining parts taken from reference TRBV7-2 and TRBJ1-4, reads GAGVSQSPSNKVTEKGKDVELRCDPISGHTALYWYRQSLGQGLEFLIYFQGNSAPDKSGLPSDRFSAERTGGSVSTLTIQRTQQEDSAVYLCASSLGRKANEKLFFGSGTQLSVL.

The V gene is TRBV14, the J gene TRBJ2-7; 9 bases align to TRBD1. V shed 4 bases and J 2 bases; nucleotides not matched to a gene: 6. The CDR3 consists of 15 residues. CDR1 is SGHDN and CDR2 is FVKESK in the germline V gene. The CDR3 nucleotides are TGTGCCAGCAGCCCACAGGACAGGGGACCCTACGAGCAGTACTTC. This codes for CASSPQDRGPYEQYF.

This clone was detected once. This chain joins TRBV10-3 and TRBJ2-3; 10 bases fit TRBD2. Germline trimming cut 3 bases from V and 5 bases from J; bases unmatched to any gene: 5. The CDR3 runs 15 residues. CDR1 ENHRY and CDR2 SYGVKD come from the germline V gene. The DNA for the CDR3 is TGTGCCATCAGTGATACAGCGGGAGGGATAGATACGCAGTATTTT. Translating gives CAISDTAGGIDTQYF.

J is TRBJ1-4 and V is TRBV10-2, with 10 bases identical to TRBD1. Looked up from germline, CDR1 is WSHSY and CDR2 is SAAADI. This CDR3 spans 17 amino acids. With 5 bases clipped from V and 3 bases from J, the junction kept 9 bases outside the gene matches. The CDR3 DNA reads as TGCGCCAGCAGTATAGGGACAGGGGCGCGGTCTAATGAAAAACTGTTTTTT. This encodes CASSIGTGARSNEKLFF.

CDR3 coding DNA: TGTGCCAGCACCCTAATCGGGACTAGCGAGGGGATAAGGTCCTACAATGAGCAGTTCTTC. Residues: CASTLIGTSEGIRSYNEQFF. The genes are TRBV28 and TRBJ2-1; 10 nucleotides line up with TRBD2. The CDR3 consists of 20 residues. From germline, CDR1 is MDHEN and CDR2 SYDVKM. Trimming at V came to 7 bases and at J to 1 base, leaving 19 bases not matched to a gene.

The V and J genes are TRBV12-5 and TRBJ1-1; D gene uncertain. This CDR3 has 13 residues. V lost 1 base, J lost 8 bases, and 11 bases lay in between. Germline CDR1 and CDR2: LGHNT and FRNRAP. CDR3 sequence: CASGLGEVPEAFF. The CDR3 DNA follows: TGTGCTAGTGGTTTGGGAGAGGTCCCCGAAGCTTTCTTT.

This rearrangement joins TRBV19 to TRBJ1-1; TRBD1 might be the D (5 bases). Germline assignment: CDR1 LNHDA and CDR2 SQIVND (reference sequence). CDR3 length: 15 residues. The V gene lost 0 bases and the J gene lost 1 base, with 9 bases spanning the gap. The CDR3 reads CASSIEGRGNTEAFF. The CDR3 region has the DNA TGTGCCAGTAGTATAGAGGGGCGAGGGAACACTGAAGCTTTCTTT.

The gene calls are TRBV7-9 and TRBJ1-4, with D hard to call. The ends were cut back, 3 bases at V and 0 bases at J, with 8 bases in the middle. CDR3 length equals 15 residues. Per germline, CDR1 SEHNR and CDR2 FQNEAQ (reference sequence). The chain's CDR3 is CASSLLFATNEKLFF. The CDR3 bases are TGTGCCAGCAGCTTGTTATTTGCAACTAATGAAAAACTGTTTTTT.

The chain employs TRBV7-9 and TRBJ2-6; a possible D gene is TRBD1 (6 bases). Germline CDR1 is SEHNR and CDR2 is FQNEAQ (reference sequence). Trimming removed 3 bases from V and 1 base from J, with 16 bases in between. The CDR3 has 18 residues. In DNA, the CDR3 is TGTGCCAGCAGCTTGGGATGGGGGCCGCTTTCTGGGGCCAACGTCCTGACTTTC. This codes for CASSLGWGPLSGANVLTF.